The source of this T cell receptor (beta chain) is a study of CD8 T cells in Susac syndrome. The study, taken as a whole, reports: The CD4+ T cell repertoires, which came from Susac syndrome patients, showed no sign of clonal expansion.

Remarks on this clonotype: Its antigen is not identified.

The RNA input was about 0.5 to 1 ug, and it was reverse transcribed with random hexamers. The CDR3 of TCR beta was amplified by immunoSEQ multiplex PCR across 54 Vbeta and 13 Jbeta. TCRdb called the immunoSEQ multiplex PCR reads again in MiXCR, with one record for every CDR3 protein. The sample includes over 150,000 distinct CDR3 sequences, roughly 94% seen only once; the top ten take 0.099%. CD8+ and CD4+ T cells circulating in blood were sequenced for TCR beta. Definite or probable Susac syndrome was diagnosed using recently defined diagnostic criteria. Germline V gene data show CDR1 as DFQATT and CDR2 as SNEGSKA (reference sequence). V lost 1 base to trimming and J lost 8 bases, with 11 bases between them. CDR3 length: 12 amino acids.

Sequencing was done on a sample of CD4+ T cells from PBMCs. V gene TRBV20-1 combines with J gene TRBJ1-2; D gene unclear. The origin of this receptor is a human donor with Susac syndrome. CDR3 nucleotides: TGCAGTGCTAGAGCACCTGAAGCGGGCTACACCTTC. It specifies CSARAPEAGYTF.